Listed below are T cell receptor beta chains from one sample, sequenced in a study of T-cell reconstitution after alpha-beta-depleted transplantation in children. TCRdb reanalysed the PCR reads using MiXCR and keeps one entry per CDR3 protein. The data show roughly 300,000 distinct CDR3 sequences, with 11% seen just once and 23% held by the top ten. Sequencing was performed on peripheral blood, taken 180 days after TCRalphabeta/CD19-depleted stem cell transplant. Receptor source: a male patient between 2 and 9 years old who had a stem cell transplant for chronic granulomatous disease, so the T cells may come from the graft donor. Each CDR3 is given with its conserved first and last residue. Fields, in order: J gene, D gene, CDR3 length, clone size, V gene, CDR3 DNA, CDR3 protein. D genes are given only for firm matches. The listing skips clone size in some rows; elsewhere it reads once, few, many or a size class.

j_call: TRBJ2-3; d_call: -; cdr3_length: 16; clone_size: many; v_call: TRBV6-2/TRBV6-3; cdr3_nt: TGTGCCAGCAGTTACTCGACTTGGGGGATCACAGATACGCAGTATTTT; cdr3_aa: CASSYSTWGITDTQYF
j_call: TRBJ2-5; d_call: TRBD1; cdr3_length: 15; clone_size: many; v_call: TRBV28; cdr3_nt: TGTGCCAGCTCGCCCCATGGGACAGGGGGCTCAGACCAGTACTTC; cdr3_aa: CASSPHGTGGSDQYF
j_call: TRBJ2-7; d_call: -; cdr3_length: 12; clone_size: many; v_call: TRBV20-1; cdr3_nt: TGCAGTGCTAGGCCCCACGACTACGAGCAGTACTTC; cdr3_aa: CSARPHDYEQYF
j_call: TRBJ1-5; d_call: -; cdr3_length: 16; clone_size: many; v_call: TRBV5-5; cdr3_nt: TGTGCCAGCAGCTTCGGGGGGCCAGGGAACGGTCAGCCCCAGCATTTT; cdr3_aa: CASSFGGPGNGQPQHF
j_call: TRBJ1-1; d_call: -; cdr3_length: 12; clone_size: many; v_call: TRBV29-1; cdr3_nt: TGCAGCGTGAAGGGACAGAACACTGAAGCTTTCTTT; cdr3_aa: CSVKGQNTEAFF
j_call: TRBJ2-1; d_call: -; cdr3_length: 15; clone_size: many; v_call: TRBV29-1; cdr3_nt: TGCAGCGTTGGGAAATCGGCGAGCTCCTACAATGAGCAGTTCTTC; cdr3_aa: CSVGKSASSYNEQFF
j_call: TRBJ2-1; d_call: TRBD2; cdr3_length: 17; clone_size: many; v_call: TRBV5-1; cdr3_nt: TGCGCCAGCAGCCCAAGACCCGGACTAGCGGGGGTGAATGAGCAGTTCTTC; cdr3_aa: CASSPRPGLAGVNEQFF
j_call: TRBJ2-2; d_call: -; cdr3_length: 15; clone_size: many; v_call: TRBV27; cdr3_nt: TGTGCCAGCAGCGAGACATACGCGAACACCGGGGAGCTGTTTTTT; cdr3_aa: CASSETYANTGELFF
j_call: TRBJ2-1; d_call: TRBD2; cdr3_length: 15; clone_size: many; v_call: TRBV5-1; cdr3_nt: TGCGCCAGCAGCTTGGCAGCGGGGGGGCCCAATGAGCAGTTCTTC; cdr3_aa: CASSLAAGGPNEQFF
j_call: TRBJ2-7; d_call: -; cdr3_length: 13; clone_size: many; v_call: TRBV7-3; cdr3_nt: TGTGCCAGCAGCTTAATGAACGGCTACGAGCAGTACTTC; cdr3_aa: CASSLMNGYEQYF
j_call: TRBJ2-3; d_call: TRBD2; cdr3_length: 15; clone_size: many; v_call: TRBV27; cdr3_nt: TGTGCCAGCAGAATCGGGACTAGCGGCACAGATACGCAGTATTTT; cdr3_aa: CASRIGTSGTDTQYF
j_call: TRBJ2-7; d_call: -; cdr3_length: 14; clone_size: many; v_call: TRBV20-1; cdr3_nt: TGCAGTGCTAGGGAGACTAGACCTCCCTACGAGCAGTACTTC; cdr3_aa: CSARETRPPYEQYF
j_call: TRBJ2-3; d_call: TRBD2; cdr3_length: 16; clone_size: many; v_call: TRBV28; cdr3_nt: TGTGCCAGCAGTTTATTACTAGCGGGTAGCACAGATACGCAGTATTTT; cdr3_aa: CASSLLLAGSTDTQYF
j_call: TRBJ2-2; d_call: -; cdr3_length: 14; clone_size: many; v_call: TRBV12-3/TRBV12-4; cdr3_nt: TGTGCCAGCTTGCCCGGGGGCAACACCGGGGAGCTGTTTTTT; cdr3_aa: CASLPGGNTGELFF
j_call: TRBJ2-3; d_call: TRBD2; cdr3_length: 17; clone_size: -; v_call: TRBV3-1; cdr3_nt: TGTGCCTGCAGCATCCGACTAGCGGGGCCCCCCACAGATACGCAGTATTTT; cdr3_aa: CACSIRLAGPPTDTQYF
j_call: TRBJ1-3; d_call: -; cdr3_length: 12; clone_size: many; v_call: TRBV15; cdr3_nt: TGTGCCACCAGCACATTCGGGGACACCATATATTTT; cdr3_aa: CATSTFGDTIYF
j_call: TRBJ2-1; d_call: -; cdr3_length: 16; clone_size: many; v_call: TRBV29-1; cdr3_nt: TGCAGCGTTGAAGCCCCTCGAGGGGGAGCCCTCAATGAGCAGTTCTTC; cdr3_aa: CSVEAPRGGALNEQFF
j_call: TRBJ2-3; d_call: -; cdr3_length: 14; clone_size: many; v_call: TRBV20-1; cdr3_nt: TGCAGTGCTAGAGCGCACTCTAGCACAGATACGCAGTATTTT; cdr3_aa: CSARAHSSTDTQYF
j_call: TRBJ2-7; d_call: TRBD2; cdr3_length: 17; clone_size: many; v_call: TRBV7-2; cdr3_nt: TGTGCCAGCAGCTTGTTCCCTAGCGGGAGTATACCCTACGAGCAGTACTTC; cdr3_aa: CASSLFPSGSIPYEQYF
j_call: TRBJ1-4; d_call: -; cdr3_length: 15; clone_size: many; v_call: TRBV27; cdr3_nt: TGTGCCAGCAGTTTAAGGGCTGCAACTAATGAAAAACTGTTTTTT; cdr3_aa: CASSLRAATNEKLFF
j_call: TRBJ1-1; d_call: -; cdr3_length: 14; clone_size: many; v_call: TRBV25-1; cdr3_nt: TGTGCCAGCAGTGAAGAGGTAGCGAACACTGAAGCTTTCTTT; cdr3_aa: CASSEEVANTEAFF
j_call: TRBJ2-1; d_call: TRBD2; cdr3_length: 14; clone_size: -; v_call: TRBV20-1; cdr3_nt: TGCAGTGCTAGAGTGGCTAGCGGGAGAGATGAGCAGTTCTTC; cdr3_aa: CSARVASGRDEQFF
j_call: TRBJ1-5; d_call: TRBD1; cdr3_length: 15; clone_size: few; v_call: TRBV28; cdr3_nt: TGTGCCAGCAGTCCCGAGGGACAGCTTAATCAGCCCCAGCATTTT; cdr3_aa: CASSPEGQLNQPQHF